One and the same sample provided the 19 T cell receptor beta chains below, sequenced in a study of vaccination and CD4 T cells after COVID-19. Cultured CD4+ T-cell DNA underwent Oncomine TCR Beta short-read sequencing. TCRdb re-called the PCR reads with MiXCR, one entry per CDR3 protein. This sample has about 24,000 distinct CDR3 sequences, with approximately 57% found just once. Treatment reported: roughly 10-day PBMC culture with coronavirus spike peptide pools or control peptides (ViraFEST assay). No antigen has been assigned to these receptors. Sequenced material: CD4+ T cells from blood, cultured in vitro, taken after SARS-CoV-2 vaccination. These receptors were collected from a human donor who received a COVID-19 vaccine.

The V gene is TRBV19, the J gene TRBJ2-3; D is undetermined. The CDR3 has 14 residues. The V end was cut by 3 bases, the J end by 9 bases, with 16 bases between. CDR1 is LNHDA and CDR2 is SQIVND in the germline V gene (reference sequence). Here the CDR3 reads CASSISPAGGTQYF. The CDR3 nucleotides are TGTGCCAGTAGTATTTCTCCTGCAGGCGGAACGCAGTATTTT.

The chain recombines TRBV11-1 with TRBJ2-3; D may be TRBD2 (6 bases). The CDR3 spans 14 residues. CDR1 is SGHAT, CDR2 FQDESV, per germline (reference sequence). V dropped 5 bases and J dropped 5 bases, with 14 bases sitting between them. The CDR3 coding sequence is TGTGCCAGCAGCCCTGGAGGGGCCGGAGATACGCAGTATTTT. Its protein product is CASSPGGAGDTQYF.

This clonotype was observed once. CDR3 in DNA: TGCAGTGCTAGAGTCGCAGGGGGTCGCGAAAAACTGTTTTTT. Encoded protein: CSARVAGGREKLFF. The chain carries TRBV20-1 and TRBJ1-4; 7 nucleotides align to TRBD1. V was clipped by 1 base and J by 8 bases; unmatched bases: 7. CDR3 length: 14 amino acids. CDR1 and CDR2 from the germline V gene are DFQATT and SNEGSKA (reference sequence).

This clonotype was seen a few times. V is TRBV19 and J is TRBJ2-5; D possibly matches TRBD1 or TRBD2 (6 bases each). CDR1 is LNHDA, CDR2 SQIVND, per germline (reference sequence). The CDR3 extends over 16 amino acids. Trimming cost V 2 bases and J 5 bases, with 18 bases left between them. The CDR3 reads CASSIPHVGGAETQYF. As DNA, the CDR3 is TGTGCCAGTAGTATACCCCACGTCGGGGGCGCCGAGACCCAGTACTTC.

The chain combines TRBV2 with TRBJ1-2; perhaps TRBD1 as D (6 bases). Germline lookup yields CDR1 SNHLY and CDR2 FYNNEI. This CDR3 is built from 14 residues. V was shortened by 6 bases and J by 4 bases, with 15 bases between the two germline ends. Here the CDR3 DNA reads TGTGCCAGCAGGCCTAGGACGGACAGCTATGGCTACACCTTC. Amino acid sequence: CASRPRTDSYGYTF.

This clonotype was picked up a small number of times. The chain recombines TRBV21-1 with TRBJ1-1; TRBD1 is taken as the D call from the table, unchecked against the DNA. TRBV21-1 corresponds to a pseudogene. This CDR3 comprises 17 residues. As DNA, the CDR3 is TGTGCCAGCAGCAAAGCGGCTGGACAGGGGATGTGGAATGAAGCTTTCTTT. This translates into CASSKAAGQGMWNEAFF.

This chain connects TRBV9 to TRBJ1-3; 9 nucleotides agree with TRBD1. The junction had 6 bases not matched to a gene; V was cut back by 4 bases and J by 4 bases. CDR3 length equals 15 residues. Germline V gene data show CDR1 as SGDLS and CDR2 as YYNGEE. CDR3 DNA sequence: TGTGCCAGCAGCCCACGGACAGGGGAAGGAAACACCATATATTTT. This gives the protein CASSPRTGEGNTIYF. Looking up the rest from reference TRBV9 and TRBJ1-3 gives the full variable domain: DSGVTQTPKHLITATGQRVTLRCSPRSGDLSVYWYQQSLDQGLQFLIQYYNGEERAKGNILERFSAQQFPDLHSELNLSSLELGDSALYFCASSPRTGEGNTIYFGEGSWLTVV.

The CDR3 reads CASSYSRGDTQYF. For the CDR3, the DNA is TGTGCCAGCAGTTACTCGAGGGGTGATACGCAGTATTTT. V is TRBV6-5 and J is TRBJ2-3; D may correspond to TRBD1 or TRBD2 (5 bases each). Per germline, CDR1 MNHEY and CDR2 SVGAGI. The CDR3 is made up of 13 amino acids. V gave up 0 bases and J gave up 6 bases, with 7 bases separating them.

V and J are TRBV6-5 and TRBJ1-4; no reliable D call. V lost 3 bases, J lost 0 bases, and 5 bases lay in between. CDR1 is MNHEY and CDR2 is SVGAGI in the germline V gene. The CDR3 runs to 14 residues. The CDR3 loop reads CASSYRATNEKLFF. The CDR3 bases are TGTGCCAGCAGTTATCGGGCAACTAATGAAAAACTGTTTTTT.

This rearrangement joins TRBV7-2 to TRBJ2-5; D is undetermined. CDR3 size: 14 residues. Germline CDR1 is SGHTA and CDR2 is FQGNSA. Trimming stripped 2 bases from V and 2 bases from J, with 9 bases between. The CDR3 here is CASSLPPQQETQYF. DNA for the CDR3: TGTGCCAGCAGCTTACCGCCTCAACAAGAGACCCAGTACTTC.

The V and J genes are TRBV5-1 and TRBJ2-7; a weak D match, TRBD1 (6 bases). The CDR3 spans 14 residues. Germline-derived CDR1 and CDR2 are SGHRS and YFSETQ. Trimming cost V 6 bases and J 7 bases, with 20 bases left between them. The CDR3 sequence: CASTNRVGRQEQYF. In nucleotides, the CDR3 is TGCGCCAGCACCAACAGGGTAGGGAGACAAGAGCAGTACTTC.

This chain links TRBV7-8 with TRBJ2-3; TRBD2 matches at 9 bases. From germline, CDR1 is SGHVS and CDR2 FQNEAQ. CDR3 length: 16 amino acids. The junction had 9 bases not matched to a gene; V was cut back by 4 bases and J by 4 bases. The chain's CDR3 is CASSSPSGELSDTQYF. The CDR3 DNA sequence: TGTGCCAGCAGCTCCCCTAGCGGGGAGTTATCAGATACGCAGTATTTT.

The genes are TRBV20-1 and TRBJ1-6, with TRBD1 matching 9 bases. Germline values: CDR1 DFQATT, CDR2 SNEGSKA (reference sequence). V shed 2 bases and J 6 bases; nucleotides not matched to a gene: 8. This CDR3 region has 16 residues. In DNA, the CDR3 is TGCAGTGCTAGATACGGACAGGGGAATTCTAATTCACCCCTCCACTTT. Protein sequence: CSARYGQGNSNSPLHF.

The V call is TRBV4-2, the J call TRBJ1-1; the D is unclear. The CDR3 has 16 amino acids. Trimming shortened V by 1 base and J by 3 bases, and 15 bases separated the two germline ends. CDR1 is LGHNA, CDR2 YNFKEQ, per germline. CDR3 in DNA: TGTGCCAGCAGCCAAGTCATCCCCAATTTTGACACTGAAGCTTTCTTT. Its translation is CASSQVIPNFDTEAFF.

The chain recombines TRBV11-3 with TRBJ1-6; perhaps TRBD1 as D (5 bases). Trimming shortened V by 5 bases and J by 7 bases, and 9 bases separated the two germline ends. CDR1 SGHNT and CDR2 YENEEA come from the germline V gene. The CDR3 loop spans 13 amino acids. As DNA, the CDR3 is TGTGCCAGCAGCCCGGGGCGGAATTCACCCCTCCACTTT. Protein: CASSPGRNSPLHF.

The V and J genes are TRBV6-5 and TRBJ2-3; D is undetermined. This CDR3 contains 14 residues. Trimming took off 0 bases at V and 2 bases at J, with 6 bases between the two ends. Germline CDR1 reads MNHEY; CDR2 reads SVGAGI. The CDR3 here is CASSYSEHTDTQYF. In DNA, the CDR3 is TGTGCCAGCAGTTACTCGGAACACACAGATACGCAGTATTTT.

This rearrangement joins TRBV7-9 to TRBJ2-5; tentative D call: TRBD1 (5 bases). The CDR3 length is 13 residues. V was shortened by 1 base and J by 6 bases, with 9 bases between the two germline ends. The germline V gene encodes CDR1 SEHNR and CDR2 FQNEAQ (reference sequence). This chain's CDR3 is CASSLGGAQTQYF. As DNA, the CDR3 is TGTGCCAGCAGCTTAGGTGGGGCACAGACCCAGTACTTC. Full variable domain (missing parts from reference TRBV7-9 and TRBJ2-5): DTGVSQNPRHKITKRGQNVTFRCDPISEHNRLYWYRQTLGQGPEFLTYFQNEAQLEKSRLLSDRFSAERPKGSFSTLEIQRTEQGDSAMYLCASSLGGAQTQYFGPGTRLLVL.

Written as DNA, the CDR3 is TGTGCCAGCAGTTCATCGGGACTAGCGGGGACCACAGATACGCAGTATTTT. Its translation: CASSSSGLAGTTDTQYF. The chain is built from TRBV6-2 or TRBV6-3 and TRBJ2-3; the match to TRBD2 covers 13 bases. The CDR3 loop spans 17 amino acids. The junction had 6 bases not matched to a gene; V was cut back by 4 bases and J by 2 bases. Germline V lookup: CDR1 MNHEY, CDR2 SVGEGT.

This clonotype was detected only once. The DNA is left out, because the CDR3 cannot be placed on it with certainty; the CDR3 is given as TCRdb lists it. This chain connects TRBV7-5 to TRBJ1-1. TRBV7-5 is termed a pseudogene. Termini included, the CDR3 measures 15 amino acids. The CDR3 here is CISVPEARPQGEAFF.